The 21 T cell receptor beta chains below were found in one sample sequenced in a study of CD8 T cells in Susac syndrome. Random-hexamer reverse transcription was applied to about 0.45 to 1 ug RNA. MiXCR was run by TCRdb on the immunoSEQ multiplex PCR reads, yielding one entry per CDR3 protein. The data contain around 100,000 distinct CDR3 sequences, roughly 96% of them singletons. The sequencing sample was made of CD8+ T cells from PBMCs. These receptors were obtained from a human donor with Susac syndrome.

DNA of the CDR3: TGTGCCAGCAGCACGCCTGCAACTAATGAAAAACTGTTTTTT. It codes for CASSTPATNEKLFF. The rearrangement uses TRBV7-9 and TRBJ1-4; no reliable D call. The CDR3 totals 14 residues. Looked up from germline, CDR1 is SEHNR and CDR2 is FQNEAQ (reference sequence). The V end lost 5 bases, the J end lost 0 bases, and 7 bases lay between the germline ends.

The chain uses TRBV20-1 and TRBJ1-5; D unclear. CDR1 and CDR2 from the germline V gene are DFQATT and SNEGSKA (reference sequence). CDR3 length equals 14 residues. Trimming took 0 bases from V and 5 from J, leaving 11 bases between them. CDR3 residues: CSARDLTGYQPQHF. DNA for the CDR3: TGCAGTGCTAGAGATCTCACCGGGTATCAGCCCCAGCATTTT.

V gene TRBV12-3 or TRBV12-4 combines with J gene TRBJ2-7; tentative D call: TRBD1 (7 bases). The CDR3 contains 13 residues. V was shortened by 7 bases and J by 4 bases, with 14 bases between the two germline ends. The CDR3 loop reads CASTQAGGYEQYF. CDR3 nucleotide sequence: TGTGCCAGCACCCAGGCAGGGGGGTACGAGCAGTACTTC.

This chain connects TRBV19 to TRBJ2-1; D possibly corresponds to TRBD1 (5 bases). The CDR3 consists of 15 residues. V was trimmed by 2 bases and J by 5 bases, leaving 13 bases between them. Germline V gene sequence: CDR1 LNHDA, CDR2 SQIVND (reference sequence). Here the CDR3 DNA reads TGTGCCAGTAGTATATCTCAGGGTGGGAACAATGAGCAGTTCTTC. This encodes CASSISQGGNNEQFF.

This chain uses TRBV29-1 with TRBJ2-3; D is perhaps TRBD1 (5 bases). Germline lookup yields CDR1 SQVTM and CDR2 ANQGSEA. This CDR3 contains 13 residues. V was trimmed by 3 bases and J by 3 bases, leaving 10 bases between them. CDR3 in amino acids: CSVDRVGTDTQYF. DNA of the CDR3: TGCAGCGTTGACAGGGTGGGAACAGATACGCAGTATTTT.

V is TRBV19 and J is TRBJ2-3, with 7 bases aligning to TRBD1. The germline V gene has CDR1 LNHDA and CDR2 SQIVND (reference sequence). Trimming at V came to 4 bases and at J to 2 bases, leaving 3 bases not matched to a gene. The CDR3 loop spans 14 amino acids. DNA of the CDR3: TGTGCCAGTAGTAAGGGACAGTTCACAGATACGCAGTATTTT. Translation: CASSKGQFTDTQYF. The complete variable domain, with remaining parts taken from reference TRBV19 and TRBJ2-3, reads DGGITQSPKYLFRKEGQNVTLSCEQNLNHDAMYWYRQDPGQGLRLIYYSQIVNDFQKGDIAEGYSVSREKKESFPLTVTSAQKNPTAFYLCASSKGQFTDTQYFGPGTRLTVL.

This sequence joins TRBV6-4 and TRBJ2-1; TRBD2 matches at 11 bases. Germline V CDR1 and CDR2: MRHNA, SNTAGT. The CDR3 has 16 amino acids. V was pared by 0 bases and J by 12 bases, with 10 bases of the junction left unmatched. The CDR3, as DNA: TGTGCCAGCAGTGACTCGGGAACTAGCGGGAGCTCAGGGCAGTTCTTC. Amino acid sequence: CASSDSGTSGSSGQFF.

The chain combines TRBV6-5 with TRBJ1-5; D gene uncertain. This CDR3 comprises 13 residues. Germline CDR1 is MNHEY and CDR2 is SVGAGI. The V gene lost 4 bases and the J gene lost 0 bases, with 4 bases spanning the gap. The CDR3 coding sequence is TGTGCCAGCAGTTTGGCTAGCAATCAGCCCCAGCATTTT. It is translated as CASSLASNQPQHF.

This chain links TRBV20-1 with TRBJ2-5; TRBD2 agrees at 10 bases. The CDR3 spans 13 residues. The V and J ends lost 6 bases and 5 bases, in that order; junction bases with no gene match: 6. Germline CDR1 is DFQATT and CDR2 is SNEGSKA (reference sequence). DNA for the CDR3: TGCAGTGCAACCGGGACTAGCGTTGAGACCCAGTACTTC. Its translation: CSATGTSVETQYF.

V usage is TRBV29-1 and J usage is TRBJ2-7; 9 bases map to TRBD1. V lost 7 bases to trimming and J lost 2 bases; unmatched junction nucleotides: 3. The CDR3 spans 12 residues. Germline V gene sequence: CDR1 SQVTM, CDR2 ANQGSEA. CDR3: CSAGTGPYEQYF. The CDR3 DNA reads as TGCAGCGCCGGGACAGGGCCCTACGAGCAGTACTTC.

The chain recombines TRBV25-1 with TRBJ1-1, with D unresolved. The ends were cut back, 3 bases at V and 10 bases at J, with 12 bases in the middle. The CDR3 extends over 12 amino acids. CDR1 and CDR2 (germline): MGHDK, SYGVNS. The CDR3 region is CASSDEIIRAFF. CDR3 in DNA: TGTGCCAGCAGTGACGAGATAATCAGAGCTTTCTTT.

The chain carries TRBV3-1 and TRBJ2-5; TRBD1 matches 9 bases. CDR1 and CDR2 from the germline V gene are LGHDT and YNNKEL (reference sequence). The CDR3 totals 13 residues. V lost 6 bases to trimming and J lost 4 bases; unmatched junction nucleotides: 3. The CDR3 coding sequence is TGTGCCAGCAGGGGGACAGGGAGAGAGACCCAGTACTTC. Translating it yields CASRGTGRETQYF.

The CDR3 DNA reads TGTGCCAGCAGCCAAGACGAGGGGGCGTCGTGGACTGAAGCTTTCTTT. Residues: CASSQDEGASWTEAFF. The chain has TRBV4-2 and TRBJ1-1; 7 nucleotides match TRBD1. CDR3 length: 16 residues. Trimming removed 0 bases from V and 5 bases from J; junction bases left unmatched: 9. Looked up from germline, CDR1 is LGHNA and CDR2 is YNFKEQ.

DNA for the CDR3: TGCAGTGCTAGAGATTCGGCGGGAGGATATACGCAGTATTTT. It specifies CSARDSAGGYTQYF. The chain is built from TRBV20-1 and TRBJ2-3, with TRBD2 identical over 8 bases. Germline CDR1 and CDR2: DFQATT and SNEGSKA (reference sequence). CDR3 length equals 14 residues. J lost 7 bases, V lost 0 bases, and 6 bases had no gene match.

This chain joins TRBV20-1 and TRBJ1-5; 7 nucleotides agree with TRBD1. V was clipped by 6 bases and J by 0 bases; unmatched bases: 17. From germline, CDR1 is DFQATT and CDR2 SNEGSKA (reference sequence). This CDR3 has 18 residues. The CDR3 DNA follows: TGCAGTGCAAGACAGGGTCGGGGGGGTCCGTATAGCAATCAGCCCCAGCATTTT. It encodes CSARQGRGGPYSNQPQHF.

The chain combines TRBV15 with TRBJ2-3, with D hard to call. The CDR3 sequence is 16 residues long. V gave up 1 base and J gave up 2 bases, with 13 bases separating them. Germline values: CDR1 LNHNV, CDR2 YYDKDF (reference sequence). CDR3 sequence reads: CATSRGVVPSTDTQYF. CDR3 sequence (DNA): TGTGCCACCAGCAGAGGGGTGGTCCCTTCCACAGATACGCAGTATTTT.

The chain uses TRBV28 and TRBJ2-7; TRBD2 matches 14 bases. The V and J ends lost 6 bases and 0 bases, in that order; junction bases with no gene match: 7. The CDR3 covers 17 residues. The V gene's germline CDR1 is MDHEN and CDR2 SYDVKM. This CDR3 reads CASSLGLAGGPSYEQYF. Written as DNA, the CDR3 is TGTGCCAGCAGCCTCGGACTAGCGGGGGGCCCCTCCTACGAGCAGTACTTC. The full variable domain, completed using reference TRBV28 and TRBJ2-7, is DVKVTQSSRYLVKRTGEKVFLECVQDMDHENMFWYRQDPGLGLRLIYFSYDVKMKEKGDIPEGYSVSREKKERFSLILESASTNQTSMYLCASSLGLAGGPSYEQYFGPGTRLTVT.

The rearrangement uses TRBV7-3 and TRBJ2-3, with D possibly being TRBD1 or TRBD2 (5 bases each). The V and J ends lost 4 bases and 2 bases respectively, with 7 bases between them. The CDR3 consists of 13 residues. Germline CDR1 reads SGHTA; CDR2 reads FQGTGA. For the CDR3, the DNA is TGTGCCAGCAGCTCCGGGACCACAGATACGCAGTATTTT. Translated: CASSSGTTDTQYF.

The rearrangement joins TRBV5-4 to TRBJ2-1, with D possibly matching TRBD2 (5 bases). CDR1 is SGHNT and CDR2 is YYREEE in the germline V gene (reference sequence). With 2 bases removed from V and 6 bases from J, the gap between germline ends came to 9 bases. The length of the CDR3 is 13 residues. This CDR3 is CASSFGVSNEQFF. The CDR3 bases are TGTGCCAGCAGCTTCGGGGTTAGCAATGAGCAGTTCTTC.

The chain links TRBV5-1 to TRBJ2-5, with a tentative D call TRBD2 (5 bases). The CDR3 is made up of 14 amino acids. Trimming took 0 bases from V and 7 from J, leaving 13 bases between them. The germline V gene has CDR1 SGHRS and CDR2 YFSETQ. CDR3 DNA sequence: TGCGCCAGCAGCTTGGAGACCCAGGAGGCGACCCAGTACTTC. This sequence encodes CASSLETQEATQYF.

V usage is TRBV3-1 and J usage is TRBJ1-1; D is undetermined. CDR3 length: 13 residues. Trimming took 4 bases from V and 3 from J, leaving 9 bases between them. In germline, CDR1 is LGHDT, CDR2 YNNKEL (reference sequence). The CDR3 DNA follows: TGTGCCAGCAGCCCGAATGGATACACTGAAGCTTTCTTT. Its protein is CASSPNGYTEAFF.